At least ten counts were recorded for the clone carrying this TCR beta chain. What it recognizes is unknown. This sample is drawn from a study of identical twins. Study-level points and caveats: Beta out-of-frame sequences showed weaker excess twin sharing. Conclusions relied on cross-sectional statistical analysis, not following the same donors.

Germline V gene data show CDR1 as SQVTM and CDR2 as ANQGSEA. The CDR3 runs to 12 residues. The V and J ends lost 3 bases and 1 base respectively, with 3 bases between them. Healthy Caucasian individuals made up all the donors. Template switching created a universal primer site, and the cDNA included unique molecular identifiers. From the 5' RACE reads, TCRdb called clonotypes with MiXCR, one entry per CDR3 protein. The table lists over 250,000 distinct CDR3 sequences, around 9.7% of them singletons. These data were also filed under a second study, of yellow fever vaccine responses in identical twins.

The TCR was taken from a woman in her late teens or twenties in good health. V and J are TRBV29-1 and TRBJ2-2; the D is unclear. Material for sequencing was CD8+ T cells sorted from blood. CDR3 sequence (DNA): TGCAGCGTTGATCAGAACACCGGGGAGCTGTTTTTT. The encoded protein is CSVDQNTGELFF.